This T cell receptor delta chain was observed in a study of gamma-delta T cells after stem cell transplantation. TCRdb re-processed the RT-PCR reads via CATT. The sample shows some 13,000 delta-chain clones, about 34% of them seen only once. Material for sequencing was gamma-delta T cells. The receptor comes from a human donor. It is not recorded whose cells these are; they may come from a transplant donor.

The CDR3 spells CALGECEWGIRDTDKLIF. The CDR3 DNA follows: TGTGCTCTTGGGGAGTGCGAATGGGGGATACGCGACACCGATAAACTCATCTTT. The V call is TRDV1, the J call TRDJ1; TRDD3 agrees at 11 bases. V was clipped by 3 bases and J by 0 bases; unmatched bases: 9. CDR3 length: 18 amino acids. Looked up from germline, CDR1 is TSWWSYY and CDR2 is QGS.